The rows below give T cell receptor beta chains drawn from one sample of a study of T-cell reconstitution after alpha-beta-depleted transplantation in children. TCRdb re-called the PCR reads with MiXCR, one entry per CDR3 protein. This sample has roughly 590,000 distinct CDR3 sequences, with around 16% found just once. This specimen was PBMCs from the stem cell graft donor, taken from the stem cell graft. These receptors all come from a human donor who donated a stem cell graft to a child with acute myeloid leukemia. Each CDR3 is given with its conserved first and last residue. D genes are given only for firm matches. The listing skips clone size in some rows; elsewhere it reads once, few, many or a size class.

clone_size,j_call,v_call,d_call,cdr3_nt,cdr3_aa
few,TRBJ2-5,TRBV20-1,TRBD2,TGCAGTGCTAGTTCTCCTACTAGCGGGGGGGCCGGGGTGAGGGAGACCCAGTACTTC,CSASSPTSGGAGVRETQYF
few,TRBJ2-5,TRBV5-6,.,TGTGCCAGCAGCGCCAGGGTAAGGATCCAAGAGACCCAGTACTTC,CASSARVRIQETQYF
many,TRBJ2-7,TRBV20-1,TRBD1,TGCAGTGCTAGAATGGACAGGGGAGCCTACGAGCAGTACTTC,CSARMDRGAYEQYF
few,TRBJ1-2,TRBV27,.,TGTGCCTCCAGATGGGGAACGGGGGGCTACACCTTC,CASRWGTGGYTF
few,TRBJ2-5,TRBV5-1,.,TGCGCCAGCAAACTCAACGTGGCAGAGACCCAGTACTTC,CASKLNVAETQYF
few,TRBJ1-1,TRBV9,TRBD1,TGTGCCAGCAGCGCGGACAGGGACGGGGTAGAAGCTTTCTTT,CASSADRDGVEAFF
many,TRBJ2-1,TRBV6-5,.,TGTGCCAGCAGCCTCATAACGCAATACAATGAGCAGTTCTTC,CASSLITQYNEQFF
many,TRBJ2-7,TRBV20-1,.,TGCAGTGCTACGGGAGTGTACGAGCAGTACTTC,CSATGVYEQYF
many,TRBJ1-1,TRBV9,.,TGTGCCAGCAGCGATGGGGGTCCTGAAGCTTTCTTT,CASSDGGPEAFF
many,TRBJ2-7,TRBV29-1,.,TGCAGCGTTAGCCGTGCCTACGAGCAGTACTTC,CSVSRAYEQYF
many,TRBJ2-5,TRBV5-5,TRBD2,TGTGCCAGCATTACCCAAACGGGAGGAGTTCTTCAAGAGACCCAGTACTTC,CASITQTGGVLQETQYF
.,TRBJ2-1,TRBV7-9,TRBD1,TGTGCCAGCAGGCAGGGGGCTCGGAATGAGCAGTTCTTC,CASRQGARNEQFF
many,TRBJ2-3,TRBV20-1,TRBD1,TGCAGTGCTCCACCCGACAGGGGGGGTCGAGATACGCAGTATTTT,CSAPPDRGGRDTQYF